Below, one TCR beta chain is given with its context. The antigen remains undetermined. Trimming removed 3 bases at V and 2 bases at J, with 17 bases between. This CDR3 region has 16 residues. The germline V gene has CDR1 MNHEY and CDR2 SMNVEV (reference sequence). Unstimulated regulatory T cells (CD4+CD25+CD127-), CD4+CD25- non-regulatory cells, CD4 and CD8 cells were FACS-sorted from thawed PBMCs. These data come from a study of Tregs in tolerant kidney transplant recipients. Points from the study as a whole: No direct test of biological reproducibility was done here. Validation in larger populations is needed because few patients were studied. Expanding Tregs on activated donor B cells appeared to best identify donor-specific TCRbeta clones.

Sequenced by immunoSEQ multiplex PCR; TCRdb stores in-frame clones only, minus some. The data contain 92,000 or so clones, approximately 94% of them singletons. The sequence was collected from a human donor in good health. This chain uses TRBV27 with TRBJ2-7; D might be TRBD1 or TRBD2, each matching 6 bases. Sequencing used CD8+ T cells from blood. DNA for the CDR3: TGTGCCAGCAGTTTCCACGGATACAGGGAGGCCTACGAGCAGTACTTC. It specifies CASSFHGYREAYEQYF.